The next 17 T cell receptor beta chains were all read from a single sample in a study of T-cell memory formation after mild COVID-19. TCRdb reprocessed the 5' RACE reads with MiXCR, giving one entry per CDR3 protein. Altogether about 180,000 distinct CDR3 sequences are present, 16% being singletons, with the ten largest covering around 1.9%. The sequenced sample was PBMCs or a T cell subset sorted from them (not recorded which). The source is an adult woman who had mild COVID-19 (a few samples of this study predate the infection). Cell type and time point are not known.

V gene TRBV7-2 combines with J gene TRBJ1-5; D might be TRBD1 (5 bases). The CDR3 has 17 residues. Trimming pared 3 bases from V and 4 bases from J, leaving 19 bases between. Germline V gives CDR1 SGHTA, CDR2 FQGNSA. CDR3 nucleotides: TGTGCCAGCAGCTTGCAGTTCCTGCAGGGAGGGAATCAGCCCCAGCATTTT. This gives the protein CASSLQFLQGGNQPQHF.

This clonotype was seen only a few times. This sequence joins TRBV12-3 or TRBV12-4 and TRBJ1-2, with D unresolved. The CDR3 runs 16 residues. The germline V and J ends were trimmed by 0 bases and 4 bases, with 15 bases remaining between them. The CDR3 nucleotides read TGTGCCAGCAGTTTAGCGCTAGGTGGAGGAGCCTATGGCTACACCTTC. Translation gives CASSLALGGGAYGYTF.

This clonotype has more than one count but fewer than ten. The chain combines TRBV6-4 with TRBJ2-1; 7 nucleotides align to TRBD1. The CDR3 totals 16 residues. From germline, CDR1 is MRHNA and CDR2 SNTAGT. J was trimmed by 6 bases and V by 2 bases; bases with no gene match: 10. CDR3 in amino acids: CASSDDRVLTVNEQFF. Here the CDR3 DNA reads TGTGCCAGCAGTGACGACAGGGTCCTAACAGTCAATGAGCAGTTCTTC.

In this sample, this clonotype turned up a few times. The chain has TRBV11-2 and TRBJ2-3; 8 nucleotides agree with TRBD1. J lost 2 bases, V lost 0 bases, and 4 bases had no gene match. The CDR3 covers 16 residues. The germline V gene encodes CDR1 SGHAT and CDR2 FQNNGV. Here the CDR3 reads CASSLERTGLTDTQYF. The CDR3 DNA sequence: TGTGCCAGCAGCTTAGAGAGGACAGGGCTCACAGATACGCAGTATTTT.

The V and J genes are TRBV20-1 and TRBJ1-1, with 9 nucleotides matching TRBD1. CDR1 and CDR2 (germline): DFQATT, SNEGSKA (reference sequence). The V segment lost 6 bases and the J segment 4 bases; nucleotides outside the gene matches: 3. The CDR3 has 12 residues. CDR3 region: CSAGQGGTEAFF. For the CDR3, the DNA is TGCAGTGCGGGACAGGGCGGCACTGAAGCTTTCTTT.

This chain links TRBV16 with TRBJ2-5; D possibly corresponds to TRBD2 (5 bases). V lost 4 bases and J lost 0, with 12 bases in between. CDR1 is KGHSY, CDR2 FQNENV, per germline. The CDR3 extends over 15 amino acids. The CDR3 region is CASSPGGRHQETQYF. Here the CDR3 DNA reads TGTGCCAGCAGCCCAGGAGGACGCCACCAAGAGACCCAGTACTTC.

The chain carries TRBV3-1 and TRBJ1-2; D might be TRBD1 (5 bases). The CDR3 consists of 14 residues. Deletions cut 2 bases from V and 6 bases from J, with 13 bases between. Germline assignment: CDR1 LGHDT and CDR2 YNNKEL (reference sequence). The CDR3 region is CASSQIGGSNGYTF. DNA of the CDR3: TGTGCCAGCAGCCAAATCGGGGGAAGCAATGGCTACACCTTC.

This clonotype was picked up a small number of times. The CDR3 sequence is CASSVEGPIMNTEAFF. In DNA form, the CDR3 reads TGTGCCAGCTCCGTAGAGGGCCCTATTATGAACACTGAAGCTTTCTTT. J is TRBJ1-1 and V is TRBV18; unclear D gene. The germline V gene has CDR1 KGHSH and CDR2 LQKENI. The CDR3 sequence is 16 residues long. Trimming stripped 6 bases from V and 0 bases from J, with 17 bases between.

V is TRBV7-2 and J is TRBJ2-5; maybe TRBD2 (6 bases). Germline V gene data show CDR1 as SGHTA and CDR2 as FQGNSA. The CDR3 consists of 14 residues. V was cut by 1 base and J by 4 bases, with 10 bases left in between. CDR3 loop: CASSLGLVLETQYF. Here the CDR3 DNA reads TGTGCCAGCAGCTTAGGACTAGTTCTAGAGACCCAGTACTTC.

The J gene is TRBJ2-3, the V gene TRBV7-9; 13 nucleotides match TRBD2. Germline CDR1 and CDR2: SEHNR and FQNEAQ (reference sequence). V trimming: 5 bases; J trimming: 2 bases; junction bases outside the gene matches: 10. There are 18 residues in the CDR3. CDR3: CASSPGLAGRLSTDTQYF. The CDR3 nucleotides read TGTGCCAGCAGCCCGGGACTAGCGGGGAGACTCTCCACAGATACGCAGTATTTT.

The V call is TRBV12-3 or TRBV12-4, the J call TRBJ2-5; D may match TRBD1 or TRBD2 (5 bases each). The ends were cut back, 5 bases at V and 9 bases at J, with 16 bases in the middle. This CDR3 is 13 amino acids long. The CDR3 region has the DNA TGTGCCAGCAGTCCCCGGGACGGAGGTCCCCAGTACTTC. It codes for CASSPRDGGPQYF.

This rearrangement joins TRBV12-3 or TRBV12-4 to TRBJ2-7; possibly TRBD1 or TRBD2 for D (5 bases each). V lost 1 base and J lost 3, with 13 bases in between. CDR3 length: 15 residues. The CDR3 spells CASSLGAGRSYEQYF. For the CDR3, the DNA is TGTGCCAGCAGTTTAGGGGCAGGGAGAAGCTACGAGCAGTACTTC.

The sample holds a few counts of this clonotype. The gene calls are TRBV7-9 and TRBJ2-1, with TRBD2 identical over 9 bases. V lost 2 bases, J lost 8 bases, and 13 bases stayed unmatched. Germline V gene sequence: CDR1 SEHNR, CDR2 FQNEAQ (reference sequence). This CDR3 comprises 17 residues. In DNA form, the CDR3 reads TGTGCCAGCAGCTTATTTTTTATTAGCGGGGGTACGGATGAGCAGTTCTTC. This gives the protein CASSLFFISGGTDEQFF.

This clonotype was counted only a few times. The chain links TRBV20-1 to TRBJ2-5, with D possibly being TRBD2 (5 bases). The CDR3 has 14 amino acids. CDR1 and CDR2 (germline): DFQATT, SNEGSKA (reference sequence). The V end lost 0 bases, the J end lost 2 bases, and 10 bases lay between the germline ends. The DNA of the CDR3 is TGCAGTGCTAGAGAAGGAGCGGAACAAGAGACCCAGTACTTC. This encodes CSAREGAEQETQYF.

This clonotype was picked up a small number of times. The CDR3 DNA reads TGTGCCAGCAGCTTACAGGGCCGGAACACAGATACGCAGTATTTT. Translation: CASSLQGRNTDTQYF. This chain uses TRBV7-6 with TRBJ2-3, with TRBD1 as a possible D gene (5 bases). The V gene's germline CDR1 is SGHVS and CDR2 FNYEAQ. Trimming removed 2 bases from V and 2 bases from J, with 11 bases in between. The CDR3 is made up of 15 amino acids.

This clonotype was detected only a few times. The rearrangement uses TRBV12-3 or TRBV12-4 and TRBJ2-5, with D maybe TRBD2 (6 bases). With 5 bases removed from V and 1 base from J, the gap between germline ends came to 17 bases. The CDR3 has 16 amino acids. The CDR3 region is CASSHPGRRGQETQYF. The CDR3 coding sequence is TGTGCCAGCAGTCATCCGGGACGGAGGGGCCAAGAGACCCAGTACTTC.

The rearrangement links TRBV5-1 to TRBJ2-7; D is possibly TRBD1 or TRBD2 (5 bases each). V was pared by 4 bases and J by 2 bases, with 13 bases between. Germline values: CDR1 SGHRS, CDR2 YFSETQ. This CDR3 has 14 residues. The CDR3 DNA reads as TGCGCCAGCAGCCCCGGGACCGATACCTACGAGCAGTACTTC. It encodes CASSPGTDTYEQYF.